This T cell receptor beta chain is from a study of metastatic and nonmetastatic thyroid tumors. Study context: Where malignant and benign thyroid patients were concerned, repertoires were compared across blood and tumor or nodule tissue.

Authors' analysis steps: The authors used CDR3 differences across clinicopathological groups to build a distant-metastasis classifier for papillary thyroid cancer. TCRdb recomputed clones from the PCR reads via MiXCR. The V and J calls follow TCRdb's processing rather than the paper's. Here the sample spans approximately 25,000 clones, 13% being singletons. No treatment of any kind had been given to any patient before thyroid surgery. General observations from the study: It was reported that TCR beta diversity was significantly higher in malignant thyroid tumors than benign nodules, in blood and tumor.

This clone has a handful of counts. The antigen is not known. This receptor was taken from a female donor with papillary thyroid cancer or a benign thyroid nodule (not recorded which). Some clones in this sample may be carry-over from other donors' samples. The sample comprised blood.

CDR3 in amino acids: CASSEVGAHEQYF. CDR3 sequence (DNA): TGTGCCAGCAGTGAAGTGGGGGCCCACGAGCAGTACTTC. The chain combines TRBV6-1 with TRBJ2-7, with D maybe TRBD1 (6 bases). Looked up from germline, CDR1 is MNHNS and CDR2 is SASEGT. The CDR3 loop spans 13 amino acids. V was trimmed by 1 base and J by 5 bases, leaving 9 bases between them.